This T cell receptor (beta chain) was recorded in a study of blood T cell repertoires in COVID-19. Followed over time, Seattle patients had been enrolled while infection was active. Germline CDR1 reads KGHDR; CDR2 reads SFDVKD. This CDR3 spans 16 amino acids. The J segment lost 4 bases and the V segment lost 4 bases, leaving 7 bases of the junction unmatched. As originally analysed: Estimation of nucleated cell counts was performed using reference gene primer amplification. Some clones are missing from TCRdb's copy, which holds only in-frame ones; the method was immunoSEQ multiplex PCR. V and J calls and clone size are copied from that table; D and trimming were computed from the DNA. The sample lists under 50,000 clones; roughly 93% were seen once.

The chain links TRBV24-1 to TRBJ1-2; 11 bases are a match to TRBD1. The receptor comes from a man aged 55 to 70 with COVID-19, enrolled during active disease. Sequenced input: peripheral blood. CDR3 in amino acids: CATSELGQGVGYGYTF. CDR3 DNA: TGTGCCACCAGTGAGCTGGGACAGGGGGTTGGCTATGGCTACACCTTC.